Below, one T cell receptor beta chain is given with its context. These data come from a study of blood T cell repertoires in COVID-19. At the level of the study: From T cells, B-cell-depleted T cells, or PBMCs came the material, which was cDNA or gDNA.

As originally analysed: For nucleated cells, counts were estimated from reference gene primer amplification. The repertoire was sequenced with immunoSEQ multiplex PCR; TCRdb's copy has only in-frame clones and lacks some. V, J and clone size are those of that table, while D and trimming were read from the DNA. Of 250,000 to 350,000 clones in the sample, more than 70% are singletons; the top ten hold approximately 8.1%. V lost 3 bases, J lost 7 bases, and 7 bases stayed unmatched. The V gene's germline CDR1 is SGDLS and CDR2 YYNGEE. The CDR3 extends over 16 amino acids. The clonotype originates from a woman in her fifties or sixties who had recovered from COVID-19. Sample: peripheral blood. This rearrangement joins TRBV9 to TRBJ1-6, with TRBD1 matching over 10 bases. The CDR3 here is CASSDRQGAGNSPLHF. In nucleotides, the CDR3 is TGTGCCAGCAGCGACAGACAGGGGGCAGGCAATTCACCCCTCCACTTT.